This record concerns one T cell receptor beta chain sequence. Its antigen remains unidentified. MiXCR, run by TCRdb on the 5' RACE reads, gives a single entry per CDR3 protein. The sample gives 750,000 to 850,000 distinct CDR3 sequences, approximately 10% of which show up once; 0.51% is in the top ten. The CDR3 consists of 11 residues. CDR1 is SQVTM and CDR2 is ANQGSEA in the germline V gene. Trimming took off 6 bases at V and 8 bases at J, with 10 bases between the two ends. This sample is drawn from a study of CD8 T cells in ankylosing spondylitis. Overall study results and limits: One TCR beta motif, made up of roughly eight highly homologous variants, appeared characteristic of ankylosing spondylitis blood.

The origin of this receptor is a male donor with ankylosing spondylitis. Sequencing was performed on blood, either unsorted or a sorted T cell fraction (not recorded which). The chain is built from TRBV29-1 and TRBJ1-4; D gene unclear. CDR3 in DNA: TGCAGCGTCCATACGGGCGAAAAACTGTTTTTT. This translates into CSVHTGEKLFF.